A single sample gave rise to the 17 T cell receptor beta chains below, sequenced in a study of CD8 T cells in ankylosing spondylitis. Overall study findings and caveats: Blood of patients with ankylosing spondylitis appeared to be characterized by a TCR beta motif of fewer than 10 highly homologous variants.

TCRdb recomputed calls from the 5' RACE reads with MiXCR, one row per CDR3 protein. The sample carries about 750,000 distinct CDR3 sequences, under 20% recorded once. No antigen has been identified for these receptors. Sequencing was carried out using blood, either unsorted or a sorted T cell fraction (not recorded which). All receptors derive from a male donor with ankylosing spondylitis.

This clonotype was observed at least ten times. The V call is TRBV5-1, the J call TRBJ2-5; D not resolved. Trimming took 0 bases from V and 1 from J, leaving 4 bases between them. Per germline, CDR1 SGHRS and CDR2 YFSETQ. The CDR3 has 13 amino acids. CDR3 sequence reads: CASSLEVQETQYF. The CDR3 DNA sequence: TGCGCCAGCAGCTTGGAAGTCCAAGAGACCCAGTACTTC.

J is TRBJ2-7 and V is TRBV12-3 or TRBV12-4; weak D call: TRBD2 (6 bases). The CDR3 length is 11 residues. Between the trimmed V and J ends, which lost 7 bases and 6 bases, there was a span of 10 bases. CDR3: CASTRGGEQYF. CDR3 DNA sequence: TGTGCCAGCACCCGGGGAGGCGAGCAGTACTTC.

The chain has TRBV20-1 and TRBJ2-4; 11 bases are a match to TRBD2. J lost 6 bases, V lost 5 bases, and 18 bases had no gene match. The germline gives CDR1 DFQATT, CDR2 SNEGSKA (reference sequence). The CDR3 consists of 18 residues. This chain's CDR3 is CSAPPHLIAGGQLNIQYF. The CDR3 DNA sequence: TGCAGTGCTCCGCCCCATCTTATAGCGGGAGGGCAACTAAACATTCAGTACTTC.

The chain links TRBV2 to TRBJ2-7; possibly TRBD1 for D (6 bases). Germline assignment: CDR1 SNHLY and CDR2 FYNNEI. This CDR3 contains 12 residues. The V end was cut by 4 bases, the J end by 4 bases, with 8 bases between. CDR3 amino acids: CASSGQVYEQYF. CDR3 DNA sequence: TGTGCCAGCAGTGGACAGGTTTACGAGCAGTACTTC.

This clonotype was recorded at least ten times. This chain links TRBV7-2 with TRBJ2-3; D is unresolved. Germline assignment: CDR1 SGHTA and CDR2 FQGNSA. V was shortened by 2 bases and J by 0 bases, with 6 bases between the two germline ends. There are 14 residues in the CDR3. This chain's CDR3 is CASSLIGSTDTQYF. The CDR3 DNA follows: TGTGCCAGCAGCTTAATTGGTAGCACAGATACGCAGTATTTT. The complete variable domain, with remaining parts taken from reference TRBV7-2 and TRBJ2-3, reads GAGVSQSPSNKVTEKGKDVELRCDPISGHTALYWYRQSLGQGLEFLIYFQGNSAPDKSGLPSDRFSAERTGGSVSTLTIQRTQQEDSAVYLCASSLIGSTDTQYFGPGTRLTVL.

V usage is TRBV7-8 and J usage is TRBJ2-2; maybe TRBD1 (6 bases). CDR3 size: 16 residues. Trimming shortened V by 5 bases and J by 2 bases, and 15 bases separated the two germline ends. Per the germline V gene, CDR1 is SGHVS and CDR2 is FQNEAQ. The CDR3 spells CASSPIGQQNTGELFF. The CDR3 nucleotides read TGTGCCAGCAGCCCCATAGGACAGCAAAACACCGGGGAGCTGTTTTTT.

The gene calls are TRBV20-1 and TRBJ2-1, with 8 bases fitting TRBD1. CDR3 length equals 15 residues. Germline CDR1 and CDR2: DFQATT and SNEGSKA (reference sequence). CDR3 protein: CSAFRDRGLRNEQFF. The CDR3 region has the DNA TGCAGCGCCTTTAGAGACAGGGGCCTTAGGAATGAGCAGTTCTTC.

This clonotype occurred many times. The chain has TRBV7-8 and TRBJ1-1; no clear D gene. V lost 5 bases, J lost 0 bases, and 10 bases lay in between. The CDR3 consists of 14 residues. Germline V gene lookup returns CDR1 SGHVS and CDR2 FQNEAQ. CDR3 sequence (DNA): TGTGCCAGCAGCAGAGACCTCTTGAACACTGAAGCTTTCTTT. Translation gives CASSRDLLNTEAFF.

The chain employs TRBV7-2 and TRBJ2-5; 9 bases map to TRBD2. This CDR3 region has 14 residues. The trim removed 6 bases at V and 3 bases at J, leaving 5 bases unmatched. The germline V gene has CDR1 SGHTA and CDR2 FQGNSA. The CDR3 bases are TGTGCCAGCAGAAAGGGACTAGCAGAAGAGACCCAGTACTTC. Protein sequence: CASRKGLAEETQYF.

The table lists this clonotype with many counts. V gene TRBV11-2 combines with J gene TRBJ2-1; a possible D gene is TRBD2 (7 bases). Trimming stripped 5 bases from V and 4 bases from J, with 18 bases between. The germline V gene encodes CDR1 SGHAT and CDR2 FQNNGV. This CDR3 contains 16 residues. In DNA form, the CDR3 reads TGTGCCAGCAGCCCACGGGGGGCTAGGGTATACAATGAGCAGTTCTTC. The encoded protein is CASSPRGARVYNEQFF.

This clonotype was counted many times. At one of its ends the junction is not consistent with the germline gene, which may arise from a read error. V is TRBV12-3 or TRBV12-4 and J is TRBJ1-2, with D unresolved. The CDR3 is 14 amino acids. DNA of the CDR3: TGTGCCAGCAGCTTAGGGAGAGGGAACTATGGCTACACCTTC. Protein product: CASSLGRGNYGYTF.

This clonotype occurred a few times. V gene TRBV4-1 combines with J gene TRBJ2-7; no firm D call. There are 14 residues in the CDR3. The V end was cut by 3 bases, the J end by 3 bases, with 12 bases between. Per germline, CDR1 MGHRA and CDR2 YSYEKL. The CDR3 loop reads CASSQVAGIYEQYF. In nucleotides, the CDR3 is TGCGCCAGCAGCCAGGTGGCAGGAATCTACGAGCAGTACTTC.

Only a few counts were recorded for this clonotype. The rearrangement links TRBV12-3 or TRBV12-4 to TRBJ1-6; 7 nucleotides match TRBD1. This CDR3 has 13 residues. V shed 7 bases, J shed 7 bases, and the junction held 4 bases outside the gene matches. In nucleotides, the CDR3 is TGTGCCAGCACCGCGACAGGGAATTCACCCCTCCACTTT. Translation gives CASTATGNSPLHF.

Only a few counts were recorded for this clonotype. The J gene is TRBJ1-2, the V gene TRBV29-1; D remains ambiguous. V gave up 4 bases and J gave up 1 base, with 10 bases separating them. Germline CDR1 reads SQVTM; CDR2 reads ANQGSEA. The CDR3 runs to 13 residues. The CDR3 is CSVVALLNYGYTF. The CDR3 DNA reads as TGCAGCGTTGTAGCTCTTCTTAACTATGGCTACACCTTC. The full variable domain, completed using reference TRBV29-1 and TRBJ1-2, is SAVISQKPSRDICQRGTSLTIQCQVDSQVTMMFWYRQQPGQSLTLIATANQGSEATYESGFVIDKFPISRPNLTFSTLTVSNMSPEDSSIYLCSVVALLNYGYTFGSGTRLTVV.

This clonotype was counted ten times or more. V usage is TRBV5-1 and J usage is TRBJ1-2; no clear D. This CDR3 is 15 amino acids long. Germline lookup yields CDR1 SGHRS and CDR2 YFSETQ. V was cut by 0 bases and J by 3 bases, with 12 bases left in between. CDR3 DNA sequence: TGCGCCAGCAGCTTGGATCTGGGTAGGGACTATGGCTACACCTTC. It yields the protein CASSLDLGRDYGYTF.

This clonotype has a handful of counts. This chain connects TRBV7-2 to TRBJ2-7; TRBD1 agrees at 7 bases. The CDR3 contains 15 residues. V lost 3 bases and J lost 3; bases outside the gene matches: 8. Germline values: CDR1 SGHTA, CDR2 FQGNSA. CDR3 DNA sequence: TGTGCCAGCAGCTTTTTACAGGGGCCATACTACGAGCAGTACTTC. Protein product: CASSFLQGPYYEQYF.

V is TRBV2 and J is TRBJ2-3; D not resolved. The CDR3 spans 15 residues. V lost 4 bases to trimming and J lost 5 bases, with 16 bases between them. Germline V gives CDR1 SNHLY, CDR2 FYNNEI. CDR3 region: CASSAWLPEEDTQYF. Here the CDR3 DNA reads TGTGCCAGCAGTGCTTGGCTACCTGAGGAAGATACGCAGTATTTT.